Following are 30 T cell receptor beta chains from one sample sequenced in a study of T cell repertoires in ileal Crohn's disease. Assay: immunoSEQ multiplex PCR; the TCRdb copy retains only in-frame clones and omits some. The data contain 12,000 or so clones, 82% of them seen just once; the ten biggest clones take up about a tenth. Stated time point: neoterminal ileum biopsy at postoperative endoscopy, about 6 months after surgery. The sequenced material came from ileal tissue. The receptors were gathered from an adult with Crohn's disease.

This rearrangement joins TRBV27 to TRBJ1-5; possibly TRBD1 for D (5 bases). From germline, CDR1 is MNHEY and CDR2 SMNVEV (reference sequence). Between the trimmed V and J ends, which lost 6 bases and 3 bases, there was a span of 15 bases. The CDR3 is 15 amino acids. The CDR3 nucleotides are TGTGCCAGCAGACTAATGGCGGGGCTCAATCAGCCCCAGCATTTT. This translates into CASRLMAGLNQPQHF.

The CDR3, as DNA: TGCGCCAGCAGCGGAGGGTCCTCCTACGAGCAGTACTTC. This codes for CASSGGSSYEQYF. This chain uses TRBV5-1 with TRBJ2-7; the D gene is possibly TRBD2 (6 bases). V lost 4 bases, J lost 0 bases, and 8 bases lay in between. This CDR3 is 13 amino acids long. CDR1 is SGHRS and CDR2 is YFSETQ in the germline V gene.

The CDR3 bases are TGTGCCTGGAGTGCCCTTCGGAGGTCTAACTATGGCTACACCTTC. This translates into CAWSALRRSNYGYTF. This chain uses TRBV30 with TRBJ1-2; D remains ambiguous. CDR3 length: 15 residues. The germline gives CDR1 GTSNPN, CDR2 SVGIG (reference sequence). V was shortened by 1 base and J by 0 bases, with 12 bases between the two germline ends.

The chain employs TRBV5-1 and TRBJ2-2; D ambiguous. The CDR3 length is 14 residues. From germline, CDR1 is SGHRS and CDR2 YFSETQ. Trimming stripped 3 bases from V and 2 bases from J, with 8 bases between. The CDR3 region has the DNA TGCGCCAGCAGCTACCTGCGCAACACCGGGGAGCTGTTTTTT. It yields the protein CASSYLRNTGELFF.

The rearrangement uses TRBV19 and TRBJ2-2; 8 bases align to TRBD2. CDR3 length: 15 amino acids. The germline CDR1 and CDR2 sequences are LNHDA and SQIVND (reference sequence). The V gene end was trimmed by 1 base and the J gene end by 6 bases; junction bases not matched to a gene: 4. CDR3 sequence: CASSIGYSGAGELFF. CDR3 coding DNA: TGTGCCAGTAGTATAGGTTATAGCGGGGCCGGGGAGCTGTTTTTT.

The chain is built from TRBV6-6 and TRBJ1-1; D is unresolved. The CDR3 is 13 residues long. The germline gives CDR1 MNHNY, CDR2 SVGAGI (reference sequence). V was pared by 6 bases and J by 5 bases, with 13 bases between. The CDR3 spells CASSVGGSTEAFF. The CDR3 DNA follows: TGTGCCAGCAGCGTTGGAGGGAGTACTGAAGCTTTCTTT.

The V call is TRBV4-2, the J call TRBJ1-4; the match to TRBD1 covers 12 bases. Germline V CDR1 and CDR2: LGHNA, YNFKEQ. V lost 5 bases, J lost 6 bases, and 7 bases stayed unmatched. The CDR3 consists of 16 residues. DNA of the CDR3: TGTGCCAGCAGCGCCCGGGACAGGGGGCGGGATGAAAAACTGTTTTTT. It yields the protein CASSARDRGRDEKLFF.

This chain uses TRBV19 with TRBJ2-5, with 8 positions matching TRBD2. Germline-derived CDR1 and CDR2 are LNHDA and SQIVND (reference sequence). The CDR3 extends over 16 amino acids. The V gene end was trimmed by 5 bases and the J gene end by 2 bases; junction bases not matched to a gene: 10. CDR3 protein: CASSLESTGGQETQYF. The CDR3 DNA reads TGTGCCAGTAGTCTGGAATCAACGGGAGGGCAAGAGACCCAGTACTTC.

In this sample, this clone is medium-sized. This sequence joins TRBV9 and TRBJ1-6, with D unresolved. V lost 3 bases, J lost 11 bases, and 12 bases lay in between. This CDR3 is built from 13 residues. CDR1 and CDR2 (germline): SGDLS, YYNGEE. CDR3 amino acids: CASSAGLIPPLHF. The CDR3 DNA follows: TGTGCCAGCAGCGCCGGACTGATACCACCCCTCCACTTT.

In this sample, this clone turned up a few times. The rearrangement uses TRBV15 and TRBJ1-2; 8 nucleotides line up with TRBD1. CDR3 size: 16 residues. J lost 5 bases, V lost 3 bases, and 11 bases had no gene match. Germline CDR1 is LNHNV and CDR2 is YYDKDF (reference sequence). Here the CDR3 DNA reads TGTGCCACCAGCAGGGAGGGGACAGGCAGCCGATATGGCTACACCTTC. Its protein is CATSREGTGSRYGYTF.

This sequence joins TRBV11-2 and TRBJ2-7, with 9 bases aligning to TRBD1. There are 15 residues in the CDR3. V was pared by 2 bases and J by 1 base, with 3 bases of the junction left unmatched. Germline V lookup: CDR1 SGHAT, CDR2 FQNNGV. The DNA of the CDR3 is TGTGCCAGCAGCTTACGAGGGACAGGGTCCTACGAGCAGTACTTC. As protein: CASSLRGTGSYEQYF.

As regards this clone: Other DNA sequences of this sample code for an identical CDR3. CDR3 bases: TGCGCCAGCAGCTTAGCCCCAGGGAAGAGTGGCTACACCTTC. This codes for CASSLAPGKSGYTF. The chain recombines TRBV5-1 with TRBJ1-2; perhaps TRBD1 as D (5 bases). The CDR3 totals 14 residues. The V gene lost 2 bases and the J gene lost 7 bases, with 15 bases spanning the gap. Germline V gene lookup returns CDR1 SGHRS and CDR2 YFSETQ.

The rearrangement joins TRBV7-8 to TRBJ1-5, with 7 nucleotides matching TRBD1. CDR3 length: 15 residues. After removal of 5 bases from V and 7 bases from J, the junction contained 11 bases not matched to a gene. Germline V CDR1 and CDR2: SGHVS, FQNEAQ. In DNA, the CDR3 is TGTGCCAGCAGCCAAGACACAGGGGCAAGGCAGCCCCAGCATTTT. Encoded protein: CASSQDTGARQPQHF.

The rearrangement uses TRBV2 and TRBJ1-1, with no clear D. The CDR3 covers 11 residues. Looked up from germline, CDR1 is SNHLY and CDR2 is FYNNEI. V lost 6 bases, J lost 5 bases, and 7 bases lay in between. CDR3 region: CASREWTEAFF. CDR3 nucleotides: TGTGCCAGCAGGGAGTGGACTGAAGCTTTCTTT.

This chain connects TRBV27 to TRBJ2-7; D is possibly TRBD1 (5 bases). CDR3 length equals 13 residues. CDR1 and CDR2 from the germline V gene are MNHEY and SMNVEV (reference sequence). The V gene lost 8 bases and the J gene lost 2 bases, with 13 bases spanning the gap. The CDR3 bases are TGTGCCAGCGGACACCCCGGGCCCTACGAGCAGTACTTC. It codes for CASGHPGPYEQYF.

The chain uses TRBV10-3 and TRBJ2-7, with D possibly being TRBD2 (6 bases). In germline, CDR1 is ENHRY, CDR2 SYGVKD. This CDR3 spans 14 amino acids. V lost 3 bases, J lost 0 bases, and 9 bases lay in between. The CDR3 nucleotides read TGTGCCATCAGTGACCCCGGGAGCTCCTACGAGCAGTACTTC. Its protein product is CAISDPGSSYEQYF.

This CDR3 is CASSLSQGQETQYF. In DNA form, the CDR3 reads TGTGCCAGCAGCTTATCCCAGGGACAAGAGACCCAGTACTTC. The chain has TRBV11-2 and TRBJ2-5; maybe TRBD1 (5 bases). The ends were cut back, 2 bases at V and 2 bases at J, with 9 bases in the middle. The length of the CDR3 is 14 residues. Germline CDR1 SGHAT, CDR2 FQNNGV.

As concerns this clone: The same CDR3 arises from other DNA sequences in this sample as well. This rearrangement joins TRBV6-4 to TRBJ2-3; 11 nucleotides line up with TRBD2. CDR3 length equals 15 residues. CDR1 is MRHNA, CDR2 SNTAGT, per germline. V shed 0 bases, J shed 4 bases, and the junction held 0 bases outside the gene matches. The CDR3 DNA follows: TGTGCCAGCAGTGACTCTAGCGGGGGGGCAGATACGCAGTATTTT. Translated: CASSDSSGGADTQYF.

The chain employs TRBV19 and TRBJ2-1; 9 nucleotides line up with TRBD2. Losses at the gene ends were 0 bases for V and 5 bases for J; bases not matched to a gene: 8. Germline V gene lookup returns CDR1 LNHDA and CDR2 SQIVND (reference sequence). The CDR3 loop spans 17 amino acids. In DNA, the CDR3 is TGTGCCAGTAGTATAGATCTATCTAGCGGGGTAGACAATGAGCAGTTCTTC. Residues: CASSIDLSSGVDNEQFF.

The chain employs TRBV5-1 and TRBJ2-3, with 11 bases that match TRBD1. Germline CDR1 is SGHRS and CDR2 is YFSETQ. With V trimmed by 4 bases and J by 3 bases, 4 bases remained unmatched. The CDR3 consists of 15 residues. The CDR3 DNA sequence: TGCGCCAGCAGCCCGGGACAGGGGGTAACAGATACGCAGTATTTT. It specifies CASSPGQGVTDTQYF.

In this sample, this clone turned up once. The V gene is TRBV7-9, the J gene TRBJ1-3; the D is unclear. The CDR3 runs 16 residues. V dropped 1 base and J dropped 4 bases, with 14 bases sitting between them. From germline, CDR1 is SEHNR and CDR2 FQNEAQ (reference sequence). The CDR3 region has the DNA TGTGCCAGCAGCTTAGAACGTTGGGTGGGCGGAAACACCATATATTTT. Protein sequence: CASSLERWVGGNTIYF.

This clone was counted only a few times. The gene calls are TRBV10-3 and TRBJ1-4; D not certain. The V gene lost 0 bases and the J gene lost 3 bases, with 17 bases spanning the gap. This CDR3 has 18 residues. Germline lookup yields CDR1 ENHRY and CDR2 SYGVKD. The DNA for the CDR3 is TGTGCCATCAGTGAGTCAAAGAGAGGGAGAGGATCTAATGAAAAACTGTTTTTT. As protein: CAISESKRGRGSNEKLFF.

Turning to this clone: One end of the junction varies from germline; a read error may be responsible. At the DNA level, this CDR3 is encoded by other sequences in the same sample as well. This rearrangement joins TRBV5-1 to TRBJ1-6; no clear D gene. Germline lookup yields CDR1 SGHRS and CDR2 YFSETQ. This CDR3 comprises 14 residues. The CDR3 region has the DNA TGCGCCAGCAGCTTGGACGGACTCAATTCCCCCCTCCACTTT. Residues: CASSLDGLNSPLHF.

The chain has TRBV9 and TRBJ1-2; D uncertain. This CDR3 has 14 amino acids. Germline-derived CDR1 and CDR2 are SGDLS and YYNGEE. V lost 4 bases and J 8 bases, leaving 18 bases between the germline ends. As DNA, the CDR3 is TGTGCCAGCAGCCCCTACTCCTCCGTCCTGGGCTACACCTTC. This translates into CASSPYSSVLGYTF.

The chain has TRBV20-1 and TRBJ1-1, with D tentatively TRBD1 (5 bases). With 3 bases removed from V and 12 bases from J, the gap between germline ends came to 14 bases. This CDR3 has 11 residues. Germline V CDR1 and CDR2: DFQATT, SNEGSKA (reference sequence). The CDR3 DNA reads as TGCAGTGCTAGGAGAACAGGTTCCCCTTTCTTT. As protein: CSARRTGSPFF.

The chain employs TRBV5-1 and TRBJ2-5, with D possibly being TRBD1 (7 bases). From germline, CDR1 is SGHRS and CDR2 YFSETQ. The CDR3 is 17 amino acids. V lost 4 bases, J lost 4 bases, and 23 bases lay in between. The CDR3, as DNA: TGCGCCAGCAGCGTTGCAGGAGGGCGATCAGGGGGAGAGACCCAGTACTTC. This translates into CASSVAGGRSGGETQYF.

The genes are TRBV15 and TRBJ2-2, with TRBD1 identical over 8 bases. The CDR3 has 16 amino acids. Trimming took 3 bases from V and 0 from J; bases not matched to a gene: 3. In germline, CDR1 is LNHNV, CDR2 YYDKDF (reference sequence). CDR3 DNA sequence: TGTGCCACCAGCAGGGACAGGGTTCCGAACACCGGGGAGCTGTTTTTT. Its protein product is CATSRDRVPNTGELFF.

The chain is built from TRBV6-5 and TRBJ2-1, with TRBD2 matching 12 bases. The V and J ends lost 4 bases and 4 bases, in that order; junction bases with no gene match: 2. Looked up from germline, CDR1 is MNHEY and CDR2 is SVGAGI. This CDR3 spans 15 amino acids. CDR3 DNA sequence: TGTGCCAGCAGTTCTAGCGGGAGGGGGTACAATGAGCAGTTCTTC. Residues: CASSSSGRGYNEQFF.

The J gene is TRBJ1-1, the V gene TRBV7-9, with a weak D call TRBD1 (6 bases). The V gene's germline CDR1 is SEHNR and CDR2 FQNEAQ (reference sequence). The germline V and J ends were trimmed by 2 bases and 3 bases, with 10 bases remaining between them. The CDR3 runs 14 residues. CDR3 loop: CASSLQGKDTEAFF. Written as DNA, the CDR3 is TGTGCCAGCAGCTTACAGGGGAAGGACACTGAAGCTTTCTTT.

V gene TRBV9 combines with J gene TRBJ1-2; no reliable D call. The CDR3 loop spans 15 amino acids. From germline, CDR1 is SGDLS and CDR2 YYNGEE. The V end lost 1 base, the J end lost 8 bases, and 18 bases lay between the germline ends. CDR3 nucleotides: TGTGCCAGCAGCGTACATGACGGAGGGATATCGGGCTACACCTTC. As protein: CASSVHDGGISGYTF.